This T cell receptor beta chain was profiled in a study of blood T cell repertoires in COVID-19. The wider study: From T cells, B-cell-depleted T cells, or PBMCs came the material, which was cDNA or gDNA.

Assay used: immunoSEQ multiplex PCR; TCRdb lists only in-frame clones, some missing. The profile shows some 250,000 clones, approximately 86% of them singletons. V shed 9 bases and J 0 bases; nucleotides not matched to a gene: 6. Germline V gene lookup returns CDR1 KGHDR and CDR2 SFDVKD. The CDR3 is made up of 16 amino acids. The chain links TRBV24-1 to TRBJ1-5, with TRBD1 matching over 11 bases. The sequence was collected from a man aged 30 to 39 with active or convalescent COVID-19. The sample comprised peripheral blood. The chain's CDR3 is CATPGTGGDSNQPQHF. Written as DNA, the CDR3 is TGTGCCACCCCCGGGACAGGGGGAGATAGCAATCAGCCCCAGCATTTT.